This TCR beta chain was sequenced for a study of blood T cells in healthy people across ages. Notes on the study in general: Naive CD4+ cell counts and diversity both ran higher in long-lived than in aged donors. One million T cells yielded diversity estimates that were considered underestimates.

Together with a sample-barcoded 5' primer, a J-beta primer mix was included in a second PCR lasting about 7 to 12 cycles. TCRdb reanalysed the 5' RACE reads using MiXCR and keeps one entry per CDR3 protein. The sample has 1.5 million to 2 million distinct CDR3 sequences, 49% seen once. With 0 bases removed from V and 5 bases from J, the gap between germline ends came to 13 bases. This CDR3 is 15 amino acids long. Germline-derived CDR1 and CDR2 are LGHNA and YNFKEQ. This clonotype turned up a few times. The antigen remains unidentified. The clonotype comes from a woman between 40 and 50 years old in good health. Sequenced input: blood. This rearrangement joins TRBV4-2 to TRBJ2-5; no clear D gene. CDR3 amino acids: CASSQDPRSGETQYF. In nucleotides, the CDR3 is TGTGCCAGCAGCCAAGATCCGCGGTCCGGGGAGACCCAGTACTTC.